This T cell receptor beta chain is drawn from a study of sequential checkpoint blockade in melanoma (dated by TCRdb to between 2017 and 2020). About the study as a whole: Patients were randomized 1:1 to first-line nivolumab followed by ipilimumab (arm A) or ipilimumab followed by nivolumab (arm B). Maintenance nivolumab was given following each of the two trial sequences. What the work shows at the level of the full study, not this receptor alone: Larger, independent patient cohorts are needed to validate the response-prediction model that combines TCR metrics and mutation burden.

The treatment or condition label for this specimen denotes: randomized to nivolumab then ipilimumab (arm A) or the reverse (arm B). Prior DNA-damaging chemotherapy had not been received by any trial patient. On a FACS Aria II flow cytometer, live CD3+CD8+ cells that were negative for CD19 and CD56 were sorted from thawed PBMCs. The samples were obtained from melanoma patients enrolled in CheckMate 064, an open-label, randomized phase II trial testing sequential checkpoint blockade. Peripheral blood mononuclear cells were collected by leukapheresis, purified with Ficoll-Paque, and frozen in human serum with approximately 10% DMSO. Immediately after sorting, the purity of the sorted blood CD3+CD8+ cells was confirmed to be >98%, and DNA was then extracted. CDR1 LGHNA and CDR2 YSLEER are derived from the germline V gene. Including the terminal cysteine and phenylalanine, the CDR3 comprises 14 residues. Only the CDR3 region is kept as DNA, spanning 42 bases read in frame from base 1. V was cut back by 1 base and J by 0 bases, leaving a gap of 7 bases between them.

TCRbeta CDR3 regions were immunosequenced from genomic DNA with the immunoSEQ Assay. Before high-throughput sequencing, the genomic DNA was amplified using bias-controlled multiplex PCR. The study's own analysis went as follows. To quantify the absolute abundance of each unique TCRbeta CDR3 region, the sequences were collapsed and filtered. Clonality was defined as 1 minus Pielou's evenness and was calculated using productive rearrangements only. A previously published method was used to identify clones with significantly greater frequencies in on-treatment samples than in baseline samples. Drawn from immuneACCESS, this table holds only the in-frame rearrangements with V and J called that TCRdb kept. Clones are partly lost; checked studies trace under half to an unresolved V gene and leave the rest unexplained. V and J calls and clone size follow that table, whereas D and trimming were derived from the DNA. This sample holds roughly 10,000 clones; around 56% were observed only once. Jointly, the top ten make up 16% of the sample.

Regarding this clone: The antigen it recognizes is unknown. The record has no base qualities; no much larger clone is one base away.

Sequencing was performed on CD8+ T cells sorted from blood (inferred from file names), taken from a patient given nivolumab and ipilimumab in sequence. The sequence links TRBV4-3 to TRBJ2-7; TRBD1 is possibly the D segment (5 matching bases). The clonotype comes from a human donor with melanoma. The DNA sequence is TGCGCCAGCAGCCAAGCCAGGGTCTCCTACGAGCAGTACTTC. Translation gives CASSQARVSYEQYF.